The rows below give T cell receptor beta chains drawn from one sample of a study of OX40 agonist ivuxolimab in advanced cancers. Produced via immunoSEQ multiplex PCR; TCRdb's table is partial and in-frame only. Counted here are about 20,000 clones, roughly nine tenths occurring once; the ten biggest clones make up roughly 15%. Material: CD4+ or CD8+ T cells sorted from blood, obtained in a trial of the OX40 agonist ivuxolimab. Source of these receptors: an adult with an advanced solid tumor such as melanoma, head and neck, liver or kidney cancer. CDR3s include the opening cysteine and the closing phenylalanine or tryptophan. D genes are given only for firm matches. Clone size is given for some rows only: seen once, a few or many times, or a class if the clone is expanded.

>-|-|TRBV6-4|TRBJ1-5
TGTGCCAGCAGCCCTGACGGCGGGCAGGGTCAGCCCCAGCATTTT
CASSPDGGQGQPQHF
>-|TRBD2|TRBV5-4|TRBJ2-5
TGTGCCAGCAGCCCTCAGCGGGAAGGGAGTCAAGAGACCCAGTACTTC
CASSPQREGSQETQYF
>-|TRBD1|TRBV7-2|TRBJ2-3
TGTGCCAGCAGCTCCCCAACAGGGGTCTCTAGCACGGATACGCAGTATTTT
CASSSPTGVSSTDTQYF
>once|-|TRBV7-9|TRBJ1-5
TGTGCCAGCAGCCTTGGACAGTCGCCCAATCAGCCCCAGCATTTT
CASSLGQSPNQPQHF
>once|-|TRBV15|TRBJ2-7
TGTGCCACCAGCAGAGAAAGGACAACCTCCGAGCAGTACTTC
CATSRERTTSEQYF
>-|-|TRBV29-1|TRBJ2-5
TGCAGCGCTGGACCGGGAGAGACCCAGTACTTC
CSAGPGETQYF
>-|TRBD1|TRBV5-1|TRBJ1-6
TGCGCCTCCGGGACAGAGTATAATTCACCCCTCCACTTT
CASGTEYNSPLHF
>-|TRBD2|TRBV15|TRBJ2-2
TGTGCCACCAGCAATGCGGGACTAGCGGGATCCGGGGAGCTGTTTTTT
CATSNAGLAGSGELFF
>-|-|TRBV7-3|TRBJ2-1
TGTGCCAGCAGCTTATATATTAGCCAGGGGTTCAACAATGAGCAGTTCTTC
CASSLYISQGFNNEQFF
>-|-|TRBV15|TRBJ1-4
TGTGCCACCAGCAGACAGGGCCCTGATGAAAAACTGTTTTTT
CATSRQGPDEKLFF
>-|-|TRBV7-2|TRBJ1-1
TGTGCCAGCAGCTTTACAGGGAACACTGAAGCTTTCTTT
CASSFTGNTEAFF
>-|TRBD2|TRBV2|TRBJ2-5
TGTGCCAGCAGGGGTCTAGCGGCACCACAAGAGACCCAGTACTTC
CASRGLAAPQETQYF
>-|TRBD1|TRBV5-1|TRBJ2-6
TGCGCCAGCAGATTGGGGACAGCGATCTCTGGGGCCAACGTCCTGACTTTC
CASRLGTAISGANVLTF
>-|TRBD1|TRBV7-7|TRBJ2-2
TGTGCTAGCAGCTCTTCCGGGACAGCTACACCCGGGGAGCTGTTTTTT
CASSSSGTATPGELFF
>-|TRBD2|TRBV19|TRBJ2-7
TGTGCCAGTAGTATAGGCGGGAGGGCCCTCTACGAGCAGTACTTC
CASSIGGRALYEQYF
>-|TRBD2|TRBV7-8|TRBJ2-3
TGTGCCAGCAGCTTAGGTGACAGCGGGAGTCATACGCAGTATTTT
CASSLGDSGSHTQYF
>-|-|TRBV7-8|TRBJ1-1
TGTGCCAGCAGCCCGCAGGATCCGGGCAGGAACACTGAAGCTTTCTTT
CASSPQDPGRNTEAFF
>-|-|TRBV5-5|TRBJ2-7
TGTGCCAGCAGCTTGGTGGCGGGGCGGGACGAGCAGTACTTC
CASSLVAGRDEQYF
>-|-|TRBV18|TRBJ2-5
TGTGCCAGCTCACCACCCAGGCAGACCCAGTACTTC
CASSPPRQTQYF
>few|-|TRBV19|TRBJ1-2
TGTGCCAGTAGTTCCGTCCGGGACCGCAATTCCTATGGCTACACCTTC
CASSSVRDRNSYGYTF
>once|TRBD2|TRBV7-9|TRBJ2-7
TGTGCCAGCAGCGCGGGAGCGAGCTACGAGCAGTACTTC
CASSAGASYEQYF
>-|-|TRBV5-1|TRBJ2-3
TGCGCCAGCAGCTCAGGCCACGGGGGGCCTAGCACAGATACGCAGTATTTT
CASSSGHGGPSTDTQYF
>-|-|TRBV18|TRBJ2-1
TGTGCCAGCTCACCATCCCGATTAAATGAGCAGTTCTTC
CASSPSRLNEQFF
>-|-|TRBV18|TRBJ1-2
TGTGCCAGCTCACCACCAAGGAATAACTATGGCTACACCTTC
CASSPPRNNYGYTF
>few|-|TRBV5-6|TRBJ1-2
TGTGCCAGCAGCCCAGATACAGGAGACTATGGCTACACCTTC
CASSPDTGDYGYTF
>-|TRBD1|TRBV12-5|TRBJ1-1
TGTGCTAGTGGTTTGGTACAGGGGGAGGAGGTCACTGAAGCTTTCTTT
CASGLVQGEEVTEAFF
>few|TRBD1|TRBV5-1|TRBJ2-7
TGCGCCAGCAGCTCATACGGGACAGGGGCGTACGAGCAGTACTTC
CASSSYGTGAYEQYF
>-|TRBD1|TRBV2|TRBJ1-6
TGTGCCAGCAGTGAAGCGTGGGACAGGGGGGATTCACCCCTCCACTTT
CASSEAWDRGDSPLHF
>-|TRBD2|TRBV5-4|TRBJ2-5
TGTGCCAGCAGCATGGGGGGGGGACAAGAGACCCAGTACTTC
CASSMGGGQETQYF
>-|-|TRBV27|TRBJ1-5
TGTGCCAGCAGTCCTTACAGGGCCCAAAGGAGCAATCAGCCCCAGCATTTT
CASSPYRAQRSNQPQHF
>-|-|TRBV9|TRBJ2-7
TGTGCCAGCAGTGGGCTCCCGGGGGGCAACTACGAGCAGTACTTC
CASSGLPGGNYEQYF
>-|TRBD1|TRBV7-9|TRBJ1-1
TGTGCCAGCAGCTTGGGACAGGGATTAGGCACTGAAGCTTTCTTT
CASSLGQGLGTEAFF
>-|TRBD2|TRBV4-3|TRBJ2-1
TGCGCCAGCAGCCGCCGGACTAGCGGGGTATACAATGAGCAGTTCTTC
CASSRRTSGVYNEQFF
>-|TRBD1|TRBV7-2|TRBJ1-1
TGTGCCAGCAGCCGGGACAGGGGGAACACTGAAGCTTTCTTT
CASSRDRGNTEAFF
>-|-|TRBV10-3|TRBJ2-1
TGTGCCATCAGTGAGTCGAGTCTAACCTGGGACAATGAGCAGTTCTTC
CAISESSLTWDNEQFF
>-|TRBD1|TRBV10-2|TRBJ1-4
TGCGCCAGCAGTGACCCGACAGGGGCAGATGAAAAACTGTTTTTT
CASSDPTGADEKLFF
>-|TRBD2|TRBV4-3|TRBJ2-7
TGCGCCAGCAGCCAAGCGGCGGGAGTTGGCTACGAGCAGTACTTC
CASSQAAGVGYEQYF
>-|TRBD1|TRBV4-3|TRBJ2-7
TGCGCCAGCAGCCAAACAGGGGGCTACGAGCAGTACTTC
CASSQTGGYEQYF
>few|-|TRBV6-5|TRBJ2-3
TGTGCCAGCAGTGCTACTAGTGTGGGAAGAGATACGCAGTATTTT
CASSATSVGRDTQYF
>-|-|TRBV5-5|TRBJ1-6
TGTGCCAGCAGCTGGAGGAGCTCTAATTCACCCCTCCACTTT
CASSWRSSNSPLHF
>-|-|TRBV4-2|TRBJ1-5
TGTGCCAGCAGCCGGGACACTAGCAATCAGCCCCAGCATTTT
CASSRDTSNQPQHF
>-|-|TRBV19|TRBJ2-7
TGTGCCAGTAGTACCGCAGGGTTTTCCTACGAGCAGTACTTC
CASSTAGFSYEQYF
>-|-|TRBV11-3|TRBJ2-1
TGTGCCAGCAGCCTTCGGGACAGCGGGCCCAATGAGCAGTTCTTC
CASSLRDSGPNEQFF
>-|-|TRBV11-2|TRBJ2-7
TGTGCCAGCGGGGGCAGGGCTGGCGAGCAGTACTTC
CASGGRAGEQYF
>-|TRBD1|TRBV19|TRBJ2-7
TGTGCCAGTAGTTTCAGACAGGGGTTGCACTACGAGCAGTACTTC
CASSFRQGLHYEQYF
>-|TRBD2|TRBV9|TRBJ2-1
TGTGCCAGCAGCGGGACTAGCGGGAGGGCGGGGAATGAGCAGTTCTTC
CASSGTSGRAGNEQFF
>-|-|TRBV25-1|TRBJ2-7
TGTGCCAGCAGTGAATCTCAGGTGGCGACCTACGAGCAGTACTTC
CASSESQVATYEQYF
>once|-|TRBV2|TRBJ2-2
TGTGCCAGCAGTGGGCCCAGCCTCGGCACCGGGGAGCTGTTTTTT
CASSGPSLGTGELFF
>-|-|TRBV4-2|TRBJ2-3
TGTGCCAGCAGCCAGCGGTCGCGTGTGCTTTCAATGGATACGCAGTATTTT
CASSQRSRVLSMDTQYF
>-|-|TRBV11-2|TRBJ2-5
TGTGCCAGCAGCATAGATTGGGCAGAGACCCAGTACTTC
CASSIDWAETQYF
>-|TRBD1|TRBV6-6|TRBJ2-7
TGTGCCAGCAGTTATACCCAGGGGGCCTCCGAGCAGTACTTC
CASSYTQGASEQYF
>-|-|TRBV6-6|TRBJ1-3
TGTGCAGCAGGTTCCTCTGGAAACACCATATATTTT
CAAGSSGNTIYF
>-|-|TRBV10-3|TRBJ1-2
TGTGCCATCAGTGATGGCAGTAACTATGGCTACACCTTC
CAISDGSNYGYTF
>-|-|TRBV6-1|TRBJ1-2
TGTGCCAGCAGTGACGTAGCGGGGCAGGGCGCAAACTATGGCTACACCTTC
CASSDVAGQGANYGYTF